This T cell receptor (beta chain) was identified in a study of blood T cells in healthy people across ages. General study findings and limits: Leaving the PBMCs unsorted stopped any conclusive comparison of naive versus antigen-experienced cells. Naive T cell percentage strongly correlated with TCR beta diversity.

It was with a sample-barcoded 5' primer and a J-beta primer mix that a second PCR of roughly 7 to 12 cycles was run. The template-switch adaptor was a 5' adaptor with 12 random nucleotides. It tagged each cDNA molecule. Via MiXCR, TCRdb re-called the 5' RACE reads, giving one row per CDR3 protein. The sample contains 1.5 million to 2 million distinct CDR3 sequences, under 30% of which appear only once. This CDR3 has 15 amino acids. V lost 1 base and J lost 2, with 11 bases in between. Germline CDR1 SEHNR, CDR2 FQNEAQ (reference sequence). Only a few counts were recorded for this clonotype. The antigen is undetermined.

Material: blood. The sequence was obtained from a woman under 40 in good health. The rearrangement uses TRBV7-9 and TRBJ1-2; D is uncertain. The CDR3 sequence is CASSLVNTVNYGYTF. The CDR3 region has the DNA TGTGCCAGCAGCTTAGTGAACACGGTAAACTATGGCTACACCTTC.